This entry features one T cell receptor (beta chain) sequence. Trimming cost V 5 bases and J 7 bases; bases outside gene matches: 7. The CDR3 length is 14 residues. The V gene's germline CDR1 is MNHEY and CDR2 SMNVEV (reference sequence). The PCR had 60 Vbeta and 13 Jbeta primers. Method: immunoSEQ multiplex PCR; TCRdb's copy keeps in-frame clones and lacks some. The table records roughly 120,000 clones, around a tenth of them present only once. The data are from a study of cytomegalovirus exposure and HLA in healthy donors. This chain connects TRBV27 to TRBJ2-1, with 8 bases that match TRBD2. Sequenced input: PBMCs. The receptor was isolated from a man between 25 and 39 years old in good health and CMV-seronegative. Written as DNA, the CDR3 is TGTGCCAGCAGTCCTCGACTAGCGATGAATGAGCAGTTCTTC. Its protein is CASSPRLAMNEQFF.